This record covers a single T cell receptor beta chain. This record comes from a study of blood T cell repertoires in COVID-19. Across the study: Acute and convalescent COVID-19 samples came from the United States, Italy and Spain.

Sequencing was performed with immunoSEQ multiplex PCR; in TCRdb, only in-frame clones are kept and a portion is missing. Altogether some 220,000 clones are present, about nine tenths being singletons, with the ten largest covering roughly 2.5%. The V end lost 5 bases, the J end lost 0 bases, and 18 bases lay between the germline ends. The germline CDR1 and CDR2 sequences are SGHVS and FNYEAQ. This CDR3 comprises 17 residues. Cohorts were assigned according to the clinical history that participants reported. The chain recombines TRBV7-6 with TRBJ2-3; D might be TRBD1 (5 bases). This sequence was found in a woman in her 30s who had recovered from COVID-19. The source material was PBMCs or T cells enriched from blood (not recorded which). This CDR3 reads CASSLGPRGESTDTQYF. CDR3 DNA sequence: TGTGCCAGCAGCCTCGGACCAAGGGGCGAGAGCACAGATACGCAGTATTTT.